These 26 T cell receptor beta chains came from one sample sequenced in a study of blood T cell repertoires in COVID-19. Here immunoSEQ multiplex PCR was the method, and the copy in TCRdb shows in-frame clones only, minus some. Here the sample spans under 95,000 clones, approximately 82% being singletons. The sequencing input was peripheral blood. Receptors originate from a human donor in a cohort sampled during active COVID-19.

The chain has TRBV7-2 and TRBJ1-6; the D gene is possibly TRBD1 (5 bases). Germline lookup yields CDR1 SGHTA and CDR2 FQGNSA. The CDR3 runs to 15 residues. V was cut by 6 bases and J by 7 bases, with 16 bases left in between. The CDR3 spells CASRPRAGSNSPLHF. CDR3 coding DNA: TGTGCCAGCAGACCGCGCGCAGGGTCGAATTCACCCCTCCACTTT.

V gene TRBV21-1 combines with J gene TRBJ1-6; no DNA check was done on the table's D call, TRBD1. TRBV21-1 is a pseudogene segment. The CDR3 extends over 17 amino acids. CDR3 bases: TGTGCCAGCACCCCGAGGACAGGAAGCTCCTATAATTCACCCCTCCACTTT. Its translation is CASTPRTGSSYNSPLHF.

This clone has only a few counts. The V call is TRBV5-1, the J call TRBJ2-1; 9 bases line up with TRBD2. Germline CDR1 SGHRS, CDR2 YFSETQ. The V and J ends lost 5 bases and 1 base, in that order; junction bases with no gene match: 1. The CDR3 is 14 residues long. As DNA, the CDR3 is TGCGCCAGCAGGACTAGCGGTTCCTACAATGAGCAGTTCTTC. Its translation is CASRTSGSYNEQFF.

The rearrangement links TRBV19 to TRBJ2-1; TRBD2 is a possible D gene (6 bases). V gave up 5 bases and J gave up 4 bases, with 18 bases separating them. CDR1 and CDR2 (germline): LNHDA, SQIVND (reference sequence). CDR3 length: 16 residues. The CDR3 spells CASSSLGGPGYNEQFF. The CDR3 nucleotides read TGTGCCAGTAGTTCCCTTGGAGGGCCTGGGTACAATGAGCAGTTCTTC.

This chain links TRBV11-2 with TRBJ2-3; D not resolved. Per germline, CDR1 SGHAT and CDR2 FQNNGV. Trimming removed 8 bases from V and 0 bases from J, with 9 bases in between. The CDR3 has 13 residues. The DNA for the CDR3 is TGTGCCAGCGCGGCGGCTAGCACAGATACGCAGTATTTT. It codes for CASAAASTDTQYF.

This rearrangement joins TRBV23-1 to TRBJ2-7; 15 positions agree with TRBD2. TRBV23-1 is filed as an ORF, its function uncertain. This CDR3 region has 18 residues. Losses at the gene ends were 5 bases for V and 1 base for J; bases not matched to a gene: 9. DNA for the CDR3: TGCGCCAGCAGTACATGGACTAGCGGGAGGGCCCGATCCTACGAGCAGTACTTC. Translating it yields CASSTWTSGRARSYEQYF.

This chain links TRBV24-1 with TRBJ2-2; 9 nucleotides align to TRBD2. V lost 7 bases and J lost 4; bases outside the gene matches: 12. Germline CDR1 and CDR2: KGHDR and SFDVKD. This CDR3 region has 17 residues. CDR3 DNA: TGTGCCACCAGCCGAGCGGGGGGTATTATAGGCACCGGGGAGCTGTTTTTT. Translation: CATSRAGGIIGTGELFF.

The chain carries TRBV5-4 and TRBJ2-7; 8 positions agree with TRBD1. CDR3 length: 15 amino acids. From germline, CDR1 is SGHNT and CDR2 YYREEE (reference sequence). V dropped 3 bases and J dropped 1; count of bases not matched to a gene: 6. The CDR3 DNA is TGTGCCAGCAGCTATCCGGGACAGGAGTCCTACGAGCAGTACTTC. It codes for CASSYPGQESYEQYF. Full variable domain (missing parts from reference TRBV5-4 and TRBJ2-7): ETGVTQSPTHLIKTRGQQVTLRCSSQSGHNTVSWYQQALGQGPQFIFQYYREEENGRGNFPPRFSGLQFPNYSSELNVNALELDDSALYLCASSYPGQESYEQYFGPGTRLTVT.

V and J are TRBV24-1 and TRBJ2-5; maybe TRBD2 (7 bases). V lost 4 bases and J lost 5, with 13 bases in between. The CDR3 is 14 residues long. Germline CDR1 reads KGHDR; CDR2 reads SFDVKD. In DNA, the CDR3 is TGTGCCACCAGTGAGGGAGGGGGGAAGGAGACCCAGTACTTC. This sequence encodes CATSEGGGKETQYF.

The chain carries TRBV13 and TRBJ2-3; tentative D call: TRBD1 (5 bases). Germline values: CDR1 PRHDT, CDR2 FYEKMQ (reference sequence). The CDR3 is 14 residues long. Trimming pared 5 bases from V and 6 bases from J, leaving 15 bases between. CDR3 in amino acids: CASSPGPQGDTQYF. For the CDR3, the DNA is TGTGCCAGCAGCCCGGGTCCCCAGGGCGATACGCAGTATTTT. The entire variable domain, with the rest obtained from reference TRBV13 and TRBJ2-3, is as follows: AAGVIQSPRHLIKEKRETATLKCYPIPRHDTVYWYQQGPGQDPQFLISFYEKMQSDKGSIPDRFSAQQFSDYHSELNMSSLELGDSALYFCASSPGPQGDTQYFGPGTRLTVL.

J is TRBJ1-1 and V is TRBV29-1; no definite D call. V lost 0 bases and J lost 4, with 9 bases in between. CDR1 and CDR2 from the germline V gene are SQVTM and ANQGSEA. This CDR3 has 13 amino acids. This chain's CDR3 is CSVEDPGVTEAFF. The CDR3 DNA follows: TGCAGCGTTGAAGATCCGGGAGTCACTGAAGCTTTCTTT.

V gene TRBV9 combines with J gene TRBJ2-2; no clear D. The CDR3 has 12 residues. V lost 3 bases, J lost 7 bases, and 7 bases lay in between. CDR1 and CDR2 from the germline V gene are SGDLS and YYNGEE. The chain's CDR3 is CASSGYNGELFF. The CDR3 DNA reads as TGTGCCAGCAGCGGTTATAACGGGGAGCTGTTTTTT.

The rearrangement joins TRBV6-6 to TRBJ2-2; D is perhaps TRBD2 (6 bases). The CDR3 has 13 residues. Trimming cost V 10 bases and J 6 bases, with 15 bases left between them. Germline CDR1 and CDR2: MNHNY and SVGAGI (reference sequence). The CDR3 loop reads CATDETRAGELFF. The DNA of the CDR3 is TGTGCCACCGATGAGACTAGGGCCGGGGAGCTGTTTTTT.

This rearrangement joins TRBV2 to TRBJ2-1; 10 nucleotides match TRBD2. CDR1 SNHLY and CDR2 FYNNEI come from the germline V gene. The V and J ends lost 4 bases and 3 bases, in that order; junction bases with no gene match: 3. The CDR3 has 15 residues. The CDR3 loop is CASSGTSGYYNEQFF. CDR3 sequence (DNA): TGTGCCAGCAGTGGGACTAGCGGATACTACAATGAGCAGTTCTTC.

The chain employs TRBV5-1 and TRBJ2-3, with 9 positions matching TRBD2. The CDR3 totals 15 residues. Germline values: CDR1 SGHRS, CDR2 YFSETQ. J lost 6 bases, V lost 0 bases, and 5 bases had no gene match. The CDR3 loop is CASSLVGGRGDTQYF. DNA for the CDR3: TGCGCCAGCAGCTTGGTTGGCGGGAGGGGGGATACGCAGTATTTT.

This sequence joins TRBV11-2 and TRBJ2-5, with no clear D. Germline CDR1 is SGHAT and CDR2 is FQNNGV. This CDR3 has 14 amino acids. With 2 bases removed from V and 4 bases from J, the gap between germline ends came to 11 bases. The CDR3 DNA reads TGTGCCAGCAGCTTACAGCCAGGCCTAGAGACCCAGTACTTC. Encoded protein: CASSLQPGLETQYF.

The chain combines TRBV9 with TRBJ2-2; D is perhaps TRBD1 (5 bases). V was shortened by 0 bases and J by 4 bases, with 10 bases between the two germline ends. CDR1 SGDLS and CDR2 YYNGEE come from the germline V gene. The CDR3 consists of 15 residues. The CDR3: CASSVAAGITGELFF. The CDR3 nucleotides are TGTGCCAGCAGCGTAGCGGCAGGGATCACCGGGGAGCTGTTTTTT.

The chain employs TRBV7-3 and TRBJ2-3; D is uncertain. The ends were cut back, 5 bases at V and 0 bases at J, with 15 bases in the middle. CDR1 SGHTA and CDR2 FQGTGA come from the germline V gene. The CDR3 is 16 amino acids. This CDR3 reads CASSATLGSSTDTQYF. In DNA form, the CDR3 reads TGTGCCAGCAGCGCCACCCTAGGATCTAGCACAGATACGCAGTATTTT.

This chain uses TRBV12-3 or TRBV12-4 with TRBJ1-6; 7 bases line up with TRBD1. V gave up 4 bases and J gave up 7 bases; unmatched junction bases: 1. The CDR3 consists of 13 residues. The CDR3 reads CASSSRGNSPLHF. The CDR3 DNA reads TGTGCCAGCAGTTCCAGGGGGAATTCACCCCTCCACTTT.

The chain employs TRBV5-1 and TRBJ2-7; TRBD1 agrees at 7 bases. The CDR3 loop spans 13 amino acids. Per germline, CDR1 SGHRS and CDR2 YFSETQ. V was pared by 4 bases and J by 7 bases, with 8 bases of the junction left unmatched. This CDR3 is CASSVGWDSEQYF. CDR3 DNA sequence: TGCGCCAGCAGCGTAGGGTGGGACAGTGAGCAGTACTTC.

The chain carries TRBV6-5 and TRBJ2-5; maybe TRBD2 (5 bases). Trimming left V 0 bases short and J 9 bases short, with 17 bases between. Germline CDR1 and CDR2: MNHEY and SVGAGI. The CDR3 runs to 15 residues. The DNA for the CDR3 is TGTGCCAGCAGTTACTCATCCCTAGGGAGCCGACCCCAGTACTTC. Protein product: CASSYSSLGSRPQYF.

The chain employs TRBV25-1 and TRBJ1-6; 8 nucleotides align to TRBD1. CDR3 size: 15 residues. J lost 5 bases, V lost 4 bases, and 4 bases had no gene match. The V gene's germline CDR1 is MGHDK and CDR2 SYGVNS. Here the CDR3 DNA reads TGTGCCAGCAGTGCCCGGGGACAGGATAATTCACCCCTCCACTTT. Its translation is CASSARGQDNSPLHF. The full variable domain, its missing parts supplied by reference TRBV25-1 and TRBJ1-6, is EADIYQTPRYLVIGTGKKITLECSQTMGHDKMYWYQQDPGMELHLIHYSYGVNSTEKGDLSSESTVSRIRTEHFPLTLESARPSHTSQYLCASSARGQDNSPLHFGNGTRLTVT.

The chain combines TRBV2 with TRBJ2-3, with 9 positions matching TRBD2. From germline, CDR1 is SNHLY and CDR2 FYNNEI. J was trimmed by 5 bases and V by 8 bases; bases with no gene match: 11. CDR3 length: 15 residues. The CDR3 nucleotides read TGTGCCAGCGTTGGCGTAGCGGGAGTTGGAGATACGCAGTATTTT. Encoded protein: CASVGVAGVGDTQYF.

This clone was observed a few times. The gene calls are TRBV6-2 or TRBV6-3 and TRBJ1-5; D is perhaps TRBD1 (6 bases). From germline, CDR1 is MNHEY and CDR2 SVGEGT. There are 14 residues in the CDR3. Deletions cut 4 bases from V and 3 bases from J, with 10 bases between. The CDR3 is CASSLRGHNQPQHF. CDR3 bases: TGTGCCAGCAGTTTGCGGGGGCACAATCAGCCCCAGCATTTT.

This sequence joins TRBV10-3 and TRBJ1-1, with 7 positions matching TRBD1. This CDR3 contains 14 residues. CDR1 is ENHRY, CDR2 SYGVKD, per germline. Trimming removed 2 bases from V and 0 bases from J; junction bases left unmatched: 0. DNA for the CDR3: TGTGCCATCAGTGAGGGGACAGTGAACACTGAAGCTTTCTTT. Translating gives CAISEGTVNTEAFF.

CDR3 region: CASSLWDRAYNEQFF. The CDR3, as DNA: TGTGCCAGCAGTTTATGGGACAGAGCCTACAATGAGCAGTTCTTC. The rearrangement links TRBV27 to TRBJ2-1; 7 nucleotides agree with TRBD1. This CDR3 contains 15 residues. Trimming cost V 1 base and J 2 bases; bases outside gene matches: 2. Germline loops: CDR1 MNHEY, CDR2 SMNVEV (reference sequence).